These T cell receptor beta chains were read from a single sample in a study of T-cell reconstitution after alpha-beta-depleted transplantation in children. TCRdb reanalysed the PCR reads using MiXCR and keeps one entry per CDR3 protein. The sample yields 210,000 or so distinct CDR3 sequences, around 9.9% seen once. Sequencing was performed on PBMCs, taken before TCRalphabeta/CD19-depleted stem cell transplant. Receptors originate from a child less than two years old with acute myeloid leukemia, due to receive a stem cell transplant. Each CDR3 is given with its conserved first and last residue. D genes are given only for firm matches. Only some rows state a clone size, as once, few, many or a class for expanded clones.

j_gene,d_gene,v_gene,abundance,CDR3nt,CDR3aa
TRBJ2-3,.,TRBV15,many,TGTGCCACCAGCAGAGATCGGGTCTATGGAGATACGCAGTATTTT,CATSRDRVYGDTQYF
TRBJ2-1,.,TRBV20-1,.,TGCAGTGCTAGTGATTCGGCTGCACAGTTCTTC,CSASDSAAQFF
TRBJ2-1,TRBD2,TRBV5-1,many,TGCGCCAGCAGCTTGTCATCGGGAGGGTTTCTCAATGAGCAGTTCTTC,CASSLSSGGFLNEQFF
TRBJ2-1,TRBD2,TRBV12-3/TRBV12-4,few,TGTGCCAGCAGTCCTTGGGCGGGAGGGCCGAACAATGAGCAGTTCTTC,CASSPWAGGPNNEQFF
TRBJ1-1,.,TRBV10-2,many,TGCGCCAGCAGCGACTACATGAACACTGAAGCTTTCTTT,CASSDYMNTEAFF
TRBJ1-1,.,TRBV7-9,many,TGTGCCAGCAGCTTTCCCCTGGGGGGGGTGAACACTGAAGCTTTCTTT,CASSFPLGGVNTEAFF
TRBJ2-7,TRBD1,TRBV14,many,TGTGCCAGCAGCCTGCCCGGGACAGGGGGTCTCGAGCAGTACTTC,CASSLPGTGGLEQYF
TRBJ1-4,.,TRBV5-1,many,TGCGCCAGCAGCTTGGGCCCGTCGGGAACTAATGAAAAACTGTTTTTT,CASSLGPSGTNEKLFF
TRBJ1-3,.,TRBV20-1,many,TGCAGTGCTAGCCCCGGAAACACCATATATTTT,CSASPGNTIYF
TRBJ2-7,.,TRBV21-1,.,TGTGCCAGCTCGCGGACAGGGGCCGAGCAGTACTTC,CASSRTGAEQYF
TRBJ1-6,TRBD1,TRBV12-3/TRBV12-4,many,TGTGCCAGCACTTCGACAGGGACCTATAATTCACCCCTCCACTTT,CASTSTGTYNSPLHF
TRBJ2-1,TRBD2,TRBV30,many,TGTGCCTGGAGTGTCTTAGCGGGCTCCTACAATGAGCAGTTCTTC,CAWSVLAGSYNEQFF
TRBJ2-2,.,TRBV24-1,many,TGTGCCACCGGGGGCGCGGGATACACCGGGGAGCTGTTTTTT,CATGGAGYTGELFF
TRBJ1-5,.,TRBV6-5,many,TGTGCCAGCAGTGACAGGAATCAGCCCCAGCATTTT,CASSDRNQPQHF
TRBJ2-3,TRBD2,TRBV6-2/TRBV6-3,many,TGTGCCAGCAGTTACCCCCAAACTAGCGGGGGGGCTGCGCAGTATTTT,CASSYPQTSGGAAQYF
TRBJ2-5,.,TRBV10-3,many,TGTGCCATCAGTGGGAGGGTCCAAGAGACCCAGTACTTC,CAISGRVQETQYF
TRBJ1-5,TRBD1,TRBV20-1,many,TGCAGTGCTAGAGCCCCAGGGGGCCTTTATAGCAATCAGCCCCAGCATTTT,CSARAPGGLYSNQPQHF
TRBJ1-4,TRBD1,TRBV7-2,many,TGTGCCAGCAGCCGGGACAGGGTAGGAAAACTGTTTTTT,CASSRDRVGKLFF
TRBJ2-3,.,TRBV11-2,few,TGTGCCAGCCCGGGACCCCAAAGATCCACAGATACGCAGTATTTT,CASPGPQRSTDTQYF
TRBJ2-7,TRBD2,TRBV6-2/TRBV6-3,many,TGTGCCAGCAGTCCAAGGCTAGCGGGAATTTACGAGCAGTACTTC,CASSPRLAGIYEQYF
TRBJ2-1,TRBD2,TRBV7-3,many,TGTGCCAGCGGACTAGCGAGAGACAATGAGCAGTTCTTC,CASGLARDNEQFF
TRBJ1-2,.,TRBV5-1,many,TGCGCCAGCAGCTTGGATGGGACGGAGAACTATGGCTACACCTTC,CASSLDGTENYGYTF
TRBJ1-1,.,TRBV18,.,TGTGCCAGCTCCCGGGACACCCTGAACACTGAAGCTTTCTTT,CASSRDTLNTEAFF
TRBJ2-7,.,TRBV9,.,TGTGCCAGCAGCGGTGGTTTTGGGGTTCGAGAGCAGTACTTC,CASSGGFGVREQYF
TRBJ1-1,.,TRBV7-9,many,TGTGCCAGCAGCCTCCTGGGGGCCATCACTGAAGCTTTCTTT,CASSLLGAITEAFF
TRBJ2-3,.,TRBV5-1,once,TGCGACAGCAGCTTGTCAGGGAGCACAGATACGCAGTATTTT,CDSSLSGSTDTQYF
TRBJ2-1,.,TRBV7-6,few,TGTGCCAGCAGCTTAGTTAGGTCGGGAGCCTACAATGAGCAGTTCTTC,CASSLVRSGAYNEQFF
TRBJ2-2,TRBD1,TRBV5-1,many,TGCGCCAGCAGCTGGACAGGGGACGCGAACACCGGGGAGCTGTTTTTT,CASSWTGDANTGELFF
TRBJ2-2,.,TRBV20-1,few,TGCAGTGCTAGACTGGAGAGGAACACCGGGGAGCTGTTTTTT,CSARLERNTGELFF
TRBJ1-4,.,TRBV20-1,many,TGCAGTGCAGGCACTAATGAAAAACTGTTTTTT,CSAGTNEKLFF
TRBJ2-7,.,TRBV28,many,TGTGCCAGCAGTTCCACGATATACGAGCAGTACTTC,CASSSTIYEQYF
TRBJ2-7,TRBD2,TRBV5-1,.,TGCGCCAGCAGCCTGACTAGCGACGAGCAGTACTTC,CASSLTSDEQYF
TRBJ2-5,TRBD2,TRBV5-5,many,TGTGCCAGCAGCTTGGCCTTAACGGGAGCGGGAGAAGGAGAGACCCAGTACTTC,CASSLALTGAGEGETQYF
TRBJ2-1,TRBD2,TRBV20-1,many,TGCAGTGCTAGAAAGTTAGCGGGAGGGCAATACAATGAGCAGTTCTTC,CSARKLAGGQYNEQFF
TRBJ2-1,TRBD2,TRBV5-1,many,TGCGCCAGCAGATTCCTAGCGGGGAAGTACAATGAGCAGTTCTTC,CASRFLAGKYNEQFF
TRBJ1-4,.,TRBV20-1,many,TGCAGTGCTGGAAGAGGGCAAATTAATGAAAAACTGTTTTTT,CSAGRGQINEKLFF
TRBJ2-1,TRBD2,TRBV12-3/TRBV12-4,many,TGTGCCAGCAGTCCGGGACTAGCGTTCAATGAGCAGTTCTTC,CASSPGLAFNEQFF
TRBJ2-3,TRBD2,TRBV5-1,many,TGCGCCAGCAGCTTGGTACTAGCGGGGGGTGGAGATACGCAGTATTTT,CASSLVLAGGGDTQYF
TRBJ2-7,TRBD2,TRBV5-1,many,TGCGCCAGCAGCCGGACTAGCGGGAGGAGGGAGCAGTACTTC,CASSRTSGRREQYF
TRBJ1-1,.,TRBV7-9,many,TGTGCCAGCACCCTGGGACAGAACACTGAAGCTTTCTTT,CASTLGQNTEAFF
TRBJ2-1,TRBD2,TRBV7-9,many,TGTGCCAGCAGCTCCCAGCGGGACGACTACAATGAGCAGTTCTTC,CASSSQRDDYNEQFF
TRBJ1-2,TRBD1,TRBV10-3,few,TGTGCCATCAGGCCGGGACAGGGCAACTATGGCTACACCTTC,CAIRPGQGNYGYTF
TRBJ2-1,.,TRBV6-6,.,TGTGCCAGCAGTTATCCCGGAAATGAGCAGTTCTTC,CASSYPGNEQFF
TRBJ2-5,TRBD2,TRBV4-2,many,TGTGCCAGCAGCGAACTGAAGCGGGAGGGCCGGGGAGAGACCCAGTACTTC,CASSELKREGRGETQYF
TRBJ2-3,.,TRBV10-2,.,TGCGCCAGCAGTGAGTTGGGTTCTCGCACAGATACGCAGTATTTT,CASSELGSRTDTQYF
TRBJ1-5,.,TRBV7-9,many,TGTGCCAGCAGCTTAGGGTATCAGCCCCAGCATTTT,CASSLGYQPQHF
TRBJ2-1,TRBD1,TRBV12-3/TRBV12-4,many,TGTGCCAGCGGTGACAGGGTACATGACAATGAGCAGTTCTTC,CASGDRVHDNEQFF
TRBJ2-7,.,TRBV10-3,.,TGCGCCATCAGTGCCCTTTCTGGGAGCTCCTACCAGCAGTACTTC,CAISALSGSSYQQYF
TRBJ1-6,.,TRBV28,many,TGTGCCAGCACCCAAACCGACACTGGAAATTCACCCCTCCACTTT,CASTQTDTGNSPLHF
TRBJ2-7,.,TRBV5-1,many,TGCGCCAGCAGCTTGGCCCTACTAGCCCAAGAGCAGTACTTC,CASSLALLAQEQYF
TRBJ1-4,.,TRBV20-1,few,TGCAGTGCGCTCGAGCTGGGACGGGAAAAACTGTTTTTT,CSALELGREKLFF
TRBJ2-4,.,TRBV7-2,many,TGTGCCAGCAGCTCGGGTTCCGGGTCTCTGGTTCAGTACTTC,CASSSGSGSLVQYF
TRBJ2-3,.,TRBV7-9,many,TGTGCCAGCAGCTGGGGATATTTCACAGATACGCAGTATTTT,CASSWGYFTDTQYF
TRBJ1-2,.,TRBV11-2,.,TGTGCCAGCAGCCCACACAGGTGGGATGGCTACACCTTC,CASSPHRWDGYTF
TRBJ2-2,.,TRBV11-2,few,TGTGCCAGCAGCTTAGGAGTCAGGCAGAACTTAATCACCGGGGAGCTGTTTTTT,CASSLGVRQNLITGELFF
TRBJ2-2,.,TRBV12-3/TRBV12-4,many,TGTGCCAGCAGCTTTTCGCAGGGCTCCTTCGGGGAGCTGTTTTTT,CASSFSQGSFGELFF
TRBJ2-6,.,TRBV28,many,TGTGCCAGCAGTTCCAGACGGGGCGCTGGGGCCAACGTCCTGACTTTC,CASSSRRGAGANVLTF
TRBJ1-2,TRBD1,TRBV5-8,many,TGTGCCAGCAGCTTGACCGGGACAGCGAGATATGGCTACACCTTC,CASSLTGTARYGYTF
TRBJ2-3,.,TRBV3-1,.,TGTGCCAGCAGCCTCCGGACGGCGGATACGCAGTATTTT,CASSLRTADTQYF